This T cell receptor beta chain comes out of a study of cytomegalovirus exposure and HLA in healthy donors. A note on this clone: Its antigen remains unidentified.

Study-level points and caveats: One later analysis reportedly identified an Asian-associated ancestry cluster that showed fewer N-insertions than the approximately 600-donor mean. Reportedly, TCR beta sequences accurately predicted HLA-A and HLA-B alleles in most subjects. Analysis was performed later, and it showed HLA-associated TCR beta chains to be more clonally expanded than equally common others. In a later analysis, DRB1 alleles had the most associated TCRs; HLA-C alleles the fewest.

PCR was performed using 60 Vbeta and 13 Jbeta primers. Assay used: immunoSEQ multiplex PCR; TCRdb lists only in-frame clones, some missing. In all, the sample yields approximately 110,000 clones. Germline trimming cut 6 bases from V and 7 bases from J; bases unmatched to any gene: 8. Germline V gene data show CDR1 as KGHSH and CDR2 as LQKENI. This CDR3 region has 15 residues. Sequenced material: PBMCs. The receptor comes from a man in his fifties or sixties in good health and CMV-seronegative. The V call is TRBV18, the J call TRBJ1-6, with 8 bases aligning to TRBD1. CDR3 coding DNA: TGTGCCAGCTCCCGGGCAGGGGGCTTCAATTCACCCCTCCACTTT. It codes for CASSRAGGFNSPLHF.